This T cell receptor beta chain was sequenced in a study of T cells after yellow fever vaccination. Concerning this clonotype itself: Its target is not known.

The study made its TCR cDNA through 5'RACE template switching. That step introduced a universal primer site along with UMIs. One entry per CDR3 protein results from TCRdb running MiXCR on the 5' RACE reads. Here the sample spans around 600,000 distinct CDR3 sequences, around 12% being singletons. Notes on the study in general: Subsequent booster samples again held most clones from primary vaccination (96% CD4, about 90% CD8).

Here the sequenced sample was PBMCs, taken on the day of the yellow fever booster vaccination. This TCR was sampled from a young man who received the YFV17D yellow fever vaccine.

CDR3 nucleotides: TGTGCCAGCAGCGCCAACGGAGGCGGAGAGACCCAGTACTTC. It codes for CASSANGGGETQYF. V gene TRBV7-2 combines with J gene TRBJ2-5; D is perhaps TRBD2 (5 bases). V was shortened by 5 bases and J by 4 bases, with 14 bases between the two germline ends. This CDR3 spans 14 amino acids. Looked up from germline, CDR1 is SGHTA and CDR2 is FQGNSA.